This TCR beta chain emerged from a study of control samples from healthy donors and cancer patients. The data were produced by immunoSEQ multiplex PCR, yet TCRdb's version contains in-frame clones alone and is incomplete. The sample holds 100,000 or so clones, roughly 85% seen once. This sequence originates from a woman aged 45 to 65 in good health. Input material: blood.

The CDR3 nucleotides are TGTGCCACCAGCGCCGACAGGGGAACTGGAAACACCATATATTTT. It is translated as CATSADRGTGNTIYF. V gene TRBV15 combines with J gene TRBJ1-3, with TRBD1 identical over 8 bases. The CDR3 covers 15 residues. Unmatched junction bases numbered 5, after V lost 5 bases and J lost 2 bases. Germline CDR1 LNHNV, CDR2 YYDKDF (reference sequence). Complete variable domain (other parts from reference TRBV15 and TRBJ1-3): DAMVIQNPRYQVTQFGKPVTLSCSQTLNHNVMYWYQQKSSQAPKLLFHYYDKDFNNEADTPDNFQSRRPNTSFCFLDIRSPGLGDTAMYLCATSADRGTGNTIYFGEGSWLTVV.